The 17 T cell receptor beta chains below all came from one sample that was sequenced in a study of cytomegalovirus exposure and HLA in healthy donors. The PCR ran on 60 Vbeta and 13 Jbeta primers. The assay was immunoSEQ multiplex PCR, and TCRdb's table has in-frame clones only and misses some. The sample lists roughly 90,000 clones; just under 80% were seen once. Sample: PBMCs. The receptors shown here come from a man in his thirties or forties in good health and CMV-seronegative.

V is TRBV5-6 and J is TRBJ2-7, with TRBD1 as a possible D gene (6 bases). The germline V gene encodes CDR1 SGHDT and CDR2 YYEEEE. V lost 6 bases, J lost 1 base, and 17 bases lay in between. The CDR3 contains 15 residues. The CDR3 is CASNRNTGSSYEQYF. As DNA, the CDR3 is TGTGCCAGCAACCGAAATACAGGGTCGTCCTACGAGCAGTACTTC.

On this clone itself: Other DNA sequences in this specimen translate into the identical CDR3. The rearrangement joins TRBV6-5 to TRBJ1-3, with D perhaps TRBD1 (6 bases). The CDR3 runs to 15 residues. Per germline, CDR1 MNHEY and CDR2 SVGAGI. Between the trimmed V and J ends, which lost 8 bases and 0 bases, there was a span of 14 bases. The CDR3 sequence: CASGRGLSSGNTIYF. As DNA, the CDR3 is TGTGCCAGCGGGCGGGGGCTGTCCTCTGGAAACACCATATATTTT.

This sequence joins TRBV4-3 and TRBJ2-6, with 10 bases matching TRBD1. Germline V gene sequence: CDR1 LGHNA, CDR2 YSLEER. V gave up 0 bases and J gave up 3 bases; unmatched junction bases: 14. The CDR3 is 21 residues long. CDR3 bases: TGCGCCAGCAGCCAAGATCGCTGGACAGGGGGTATGCTCGGTGGGGCCAACGTCCTGACTTTC. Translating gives CASSQDRWTGGMLGGANVLTF.

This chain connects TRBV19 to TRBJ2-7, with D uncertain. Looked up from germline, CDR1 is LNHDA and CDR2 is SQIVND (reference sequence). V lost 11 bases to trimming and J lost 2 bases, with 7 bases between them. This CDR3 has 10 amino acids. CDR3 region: CAVGTYEQYF. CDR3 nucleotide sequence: TGTGCCGTGGGCACCTACGAGCAGTACTTC.

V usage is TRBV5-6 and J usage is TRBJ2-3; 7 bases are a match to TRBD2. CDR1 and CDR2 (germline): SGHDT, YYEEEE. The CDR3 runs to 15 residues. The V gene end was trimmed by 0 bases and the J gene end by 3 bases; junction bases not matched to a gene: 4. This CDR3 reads CASSLVGGGTDTQYF. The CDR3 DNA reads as TGTGCCAGCAGCTTGGTTGGGGGGGGGACAGATACGCAGTATTTT. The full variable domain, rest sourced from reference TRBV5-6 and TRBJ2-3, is DAGVTQSPTHLIKTRGQQVTLRCSPKSGHDTVSWYQQALGQGPQFIFQYYEEEERQRGNFPDRFSGHQFPNYSSELNVNALLLGDSALYLCASSLVGGGTDTQYFGPGTRLTVL.

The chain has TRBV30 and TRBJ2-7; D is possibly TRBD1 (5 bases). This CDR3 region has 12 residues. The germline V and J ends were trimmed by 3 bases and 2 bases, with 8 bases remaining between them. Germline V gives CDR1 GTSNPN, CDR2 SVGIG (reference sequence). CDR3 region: CAWRRQTYEQYF. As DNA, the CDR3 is TGTGCCTGGAGAAGACAGACCTACGAGCAGTACTTC.

The CDR3 sequence: CASSFFETEETQYF. The CDR3, as DNA: TGTGCCAGCAGCTTTTTTGAAACGGAAGAGACCCAGTACTTC. J is TRBJ2-5 and V is TRBV7-9; D unclear. Germline loops: CDR1 SEHNR, CDR2 FQNEAQ (reference sequence). Trimming shortened V by 3 bases and J by 3 bases, and 11 bases separated the two germline ends. The CDR3 extends over 14 amino acids.

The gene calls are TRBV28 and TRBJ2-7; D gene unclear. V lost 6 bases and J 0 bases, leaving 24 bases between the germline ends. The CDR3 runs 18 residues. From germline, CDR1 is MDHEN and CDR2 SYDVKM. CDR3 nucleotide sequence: TGTGCCAGCAGCCTCGGGTCATCCATAGGAATATCCTCCTACGAGCAGTACTTC. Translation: CASSLGSSIGISSYEQYF.

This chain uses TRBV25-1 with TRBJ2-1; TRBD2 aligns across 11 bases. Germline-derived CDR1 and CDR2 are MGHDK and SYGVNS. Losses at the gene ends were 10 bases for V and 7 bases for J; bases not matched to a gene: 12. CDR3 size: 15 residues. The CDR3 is CATSDGGLAGNEQFF. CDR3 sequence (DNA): TGTGCCACTTCAGACGGCGGACTAGCGGGTAATGAGCAGTTCTTC.

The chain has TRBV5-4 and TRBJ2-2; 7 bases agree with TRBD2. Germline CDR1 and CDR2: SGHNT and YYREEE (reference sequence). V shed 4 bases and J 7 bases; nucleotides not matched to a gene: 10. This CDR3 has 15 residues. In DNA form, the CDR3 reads TGTGCCAGCAGCCCTCCGTTCCCTAGCGGCGGGGAGCTGTTTTTT. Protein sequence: CASSPPFPSGGELFF.

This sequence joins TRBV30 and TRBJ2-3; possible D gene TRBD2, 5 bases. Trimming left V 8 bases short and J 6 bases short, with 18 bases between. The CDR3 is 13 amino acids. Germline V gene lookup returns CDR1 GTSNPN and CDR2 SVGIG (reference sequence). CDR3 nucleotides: TGTGCCCGAAGGACTGGTCTAAAGGATACGCAGTATTTT. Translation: CARRTGLKDTQYF.

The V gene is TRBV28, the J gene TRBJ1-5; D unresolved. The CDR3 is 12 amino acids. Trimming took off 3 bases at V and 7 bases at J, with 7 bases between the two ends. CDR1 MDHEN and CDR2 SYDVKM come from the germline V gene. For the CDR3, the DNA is TGTGCCAGCAGTTTCGGTATCCAGCCCCAGCATTTT. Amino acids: CASSFGIQPQHF.

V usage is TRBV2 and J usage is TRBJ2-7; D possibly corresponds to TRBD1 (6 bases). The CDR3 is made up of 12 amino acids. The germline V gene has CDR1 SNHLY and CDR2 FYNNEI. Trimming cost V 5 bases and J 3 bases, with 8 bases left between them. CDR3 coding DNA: TGTGCCAGCAGTCGCAGGGGCTACGAGCAGTACTTC. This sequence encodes CASSRRGYEQYF. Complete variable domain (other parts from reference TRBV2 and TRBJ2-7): EPEVTQTPSHQVTQMGQEVILRCVPISNHLYFYWYRQILGQKVEFLVSFYNNEISEKSEIFDDQFSVERPDGSNFTLKIRSTKLEDSAMYFCASSRRGYEQYFGPGTRLTVT.

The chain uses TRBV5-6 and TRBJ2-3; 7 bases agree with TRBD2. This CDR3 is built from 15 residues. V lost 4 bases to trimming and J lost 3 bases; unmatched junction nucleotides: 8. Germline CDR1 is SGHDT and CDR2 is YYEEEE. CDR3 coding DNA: TGTGCCAGCAGCCCAGGAGCGGGGTTTACAGATACGCAGTATTTT. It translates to CASSPGAGFTDTQYF. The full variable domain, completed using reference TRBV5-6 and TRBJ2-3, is DAGVTQSPTHLIKTRGQQVTLRCSPKSGHDTVSWYQQALGQGPQFIFQYYEEEERQRGNFPDRFSGHQFPNYSSELNVNALLLGDSALYLCASSPGAGFTDTQYFGPGTRLTVL.

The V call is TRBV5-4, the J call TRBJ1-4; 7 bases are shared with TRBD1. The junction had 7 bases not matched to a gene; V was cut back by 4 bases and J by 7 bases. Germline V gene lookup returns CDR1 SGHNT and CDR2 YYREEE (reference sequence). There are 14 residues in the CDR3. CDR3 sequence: CASSARDRTEKLFF. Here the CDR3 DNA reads TGTGCCAGCAGCGCCCGGGACAGAACTGAAAAACTGTTTTTT.

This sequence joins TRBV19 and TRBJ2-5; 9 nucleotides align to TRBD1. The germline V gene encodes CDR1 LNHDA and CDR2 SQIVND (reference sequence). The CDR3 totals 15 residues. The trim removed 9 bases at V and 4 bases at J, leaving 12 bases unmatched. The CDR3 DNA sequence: TGTGCCAGCCGCTCCGTGACAGGGGGGGGAGAGACCCAGTACTTC. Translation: CASRSVTGGGETQYF. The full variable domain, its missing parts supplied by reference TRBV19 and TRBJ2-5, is DGGITQSPKYLFRKEGQNVTLSCEQNLNHDAMYWYRQDPGQGLRLIYYSQIVNDFQKGDIAEGYSVSREKKESFPLTVTSAQKNPTAFYLCASRSVTGGGETQYFGPGTRLLVL.

The CDR3 DNA sequence: TGTGCCTGGAGTCCAGGGACTAGCGGGAGGGCGGGATACTACGAGCAGTACTTC. Translation gives CAWSPGTSGRAGYYEQYF. This chain joins TRBV30 and TRBJ2-7, with 16 bases matching TRBD2. Germline trimming cut 2 bases from V and 3 bases from J; bases unmatched to any gene: 10. The CDR3 totals 18 residues. Looked up from germline, CDR1 is GTSNPN and CDR2 is SVGIG (reference sequence).